These T cell receptor beta chains were read from a single sample in a study of blood T cell repertoires in COVID-19. Generated by immunoSEQ multiplex PCR, the TCRdb table keeps only in-frame clones and is missing some. The table has 270,000 or so clones, 81% seen once. Sample: peripheral blood. Every receptor here comes from a woman aged 55-69 years with active or convalescent COVID-19. CDR3s include the opening cysteine and the closing phenylalanine or tryptophan. Fields, in order: CDR3 protein, CDR3 DNA, D gene, V gene, clone size, J gene. A D gene is named only where the DNA matches it firmly. The listing skips clone size in some rows; elsewhere it reads once, few, many or a size class.

CDR3 protein: CSVDTYEQYF
CDR3 DNA: TGCAGCGTTGATACCTACGAGCAGTACTTC
D gene: -
V gene: TRBV29-1
clone size: -
J gene: TRBJ2-7

CDR3 protein: CASRLGASAQETQYF
CDR3 DNA: TGTGCCAGCAGACTCGGGGCTAGCGCCCAAGAGACCCAGTACTTC
D gene: -
V gene: TRBV14
clone size: -
J gene: TRBJ2-5

CDR3 protein: CASSVEGGGANTQYF
CDR3 DNA: TGTGCCAGCAGCGTAGAAGGCGGGGGGGCCAATACGCAGTATTTT
D gene: TRBD2
V gene: TRBV9
clone size: -
J gene: TRBJ2-3

CDR3 protein: CASSLSRQGGVWRAFF
CDR3 DNA: TGTGCCAGCAGCTTATCGAGGCAGGGAGGGGTATGGCGGGCTTTCTTT
D gene: -
V gene: TRBV7-8
clone size: -
J gene: TRBJ1-1

CDR3 protein: CASLRQGSNEKLFF
CDR3 DNA: TGTGCCAGCCTAAGACAGGGGTCTAATGAAAAACTGTTTTTT
D gene: TRBD1
V gene: TRBV6-5
clone size: -
J gene: TRBJ1-4

CDR3 protein: CASSQRQGATSPLHF
CDR3 DNA: TGTGCCAGCAGCCAAAGACAGGGCGCCACCTCACCCCTCCACTTT
D gene: TRBD1
V gene: TRBV3-1/TRBV3-2
clone size: -
J gene: TRBJ1-6

CDR3 protein: CASSQPIGASYEQYF
CDR3 DNA: TGCGCCAGCAGCCAACCTATAGGAGCTTCCTACGAGCAGTACTTC
D gene: -
V gene: TRBV4-1
clone size: -
J gene: TRBJ2-7

CDR3 protein: CASTTRRGQESYEQYF
CDR3 DNA: TGTGCCAGCACCACAAGGAGGGGACAGGAGTCATACGAGCAGTACTTC
D gene: TRBD1
V gene: TRBV27
clone size: -
J gene: TRBJ2-7

CDR3 protein: CASSIRENTEAFF
CDR3 DNA: TGTGCCAGTAGTATCAGGGAGAACACTGAAGCTTTCTTT
D gene: -
V gene: TRBV19
clone size: -
J gene: TRBJ1-1

CDR3 protein: CSVEDRGNTEAFF
CDR3 DNA: TGCAGCGTTGAGGACAGGGGAAACACTGAAGCTTTCTTT
D gene: TRBD1
V gene: TRBV29-1
clone size: -
J gene: TRBJ1-1

CDR3 protein: CASSPNTGGNVNEQFF
CDR3 DNA: TGTGCCAGCAGCCCAAATACAGGGGGCAATGTCAATGAGCAGTTCTTC
D gene: TRBD1
V gene: TRBV5-6
clone size: -
J gene: TRBJ2-1

CDR3 protein: CASSEAQGQWGEKLFF
CDR3 DNA: TGTGCCAGCAGTGAAGCGCAAGGACAGTGGGGAGAAAAACTGTTTTTT
D gene: -
V gene: TRBV6-1
clone size: -
J gene: TRBJ1-4

CDR3 protein: CASSFPNNEQFF
CDR3 DNA: TGTGCCAGCAGTTTCCCTAACAATGAGCAGTTCTTC
D gene: -
V gene: TRBV12-3/TRBV12-4
clone size: -
J gene: TRBJ2-1

CDR3 protein: CASSWGQPPNSPLHF
CDR3 DNA: TGTGCCAGCAGCTGGGGACAGCCCCCTAATTCACCCCTCCACTTT
D gene: TRBD1
V gene: TRBV7-2
clone size: -
J gene: TRBJ1-6

CDR3 protein: CASSPGRVENTGELFF
CDR3 DNA: TGTGCCAGCTCACCCGGCAGGGTTGAGAACACCGGGGAGCTGTTTTTT
D gene: -
V gene: TRBV18
clone size: -
J gene: TRBJ2-2

CDR3 protein: CASSLRTGGLNEQFF
CDR3 DNA: TGTGCCAGCAGCCTTCGGACAGGGGGTTTGAATGAGCAGTTCTTC
D gene: TRBD1
V gene: TRBV9
clone size: -
J gene: TRBJ2-1

CDR3 protein: CASSEEPKGAPYNEQFF
CDR3 DNA: TGTGCCAGCAGTGAAGAACCCAAGGGGGCGCCTTACAATGAGCAGTTCTTC
D gene: TRBD1
V gene: TRBV6-1
clone size: -
J gene: TRBJ2-1

CDR3 protein: CASSRIHLTGASPLHF
CDR3 DNA: TGTGCCAGCAGCCGAATACACCTAACAGGGGCATCACCCCTCCACTTT
D gene: TRBD1
V gene: TRBV14
clone size: many
J gene: TRBJ1-6

CDR3 protein: CASRMYRGDYNEQFF
CDR3 DNA: TGTGCCAGTAGGATGTATCGGGGGGATTACAATGAGCAGTTCTTC
D gene: TRBD2
V gene: TRBV19
clone size: once
J gene: TRBJ2-1

CDR3 protein: CASSSGLRTDTQYF
CDR3 DNA: TGTGCCAGCAGCTCCGGACTACGCACAGATACGCAGTATTTT
D gene: -
V gene: TRBV7-8
clone size: -
J gene: TRBJ2-3

CDR3 protein: CASSPKGLDLSYNEQFF
CDR3 DNA: TGTGCCAGCAGTCCAAAAGGACTAGACTTGTCCTACAATGAGCAGTTCTTC
D gene: TRBD2
V gene: TRBV27
clone size: -
J gene: TRBJ2-1

CDR3 protein: CASSLTGGANTQYF
CDR3 DNA: TGTGCCAGCAGCTTGACAGGGGGCGCGAATACGCAGTATTTT
D gene: TRBD1
V gene: TRBV7-3
clone size: once
J gene: TRBJ2-3

CDR3 protein: CASSVGAEQRNTEAFF
CDR3 DNA: TGTGCCAGCAGCGTGGGGGCCGAACAACGGAACACTGAAGCTTTCTTT
D gene: -
V gene: TRBV9
clone size: -
J gene: TRBJ1-1

CDR3 protein: CASRRDSDPETQYF
CDR3 DNA: TGTGCCAGCAGAAGGGACTCAGACCCCGAGACCCAGTACTTC
D gene: -
V gene: TRBV6-5
clone size: -
J gene: TRBJ2-5

CDR3 protein: CASSSAGQLSYEQYF
CDR3 DNA: TGCGCCAGCAGCTCCGCGGGACAGCTCTCCTACGAGCAGTACTTC
D gene: -
V gene: TRBV5-1
clone size: -
J gene: TRBJ2-7

CDR3 protein: CASSAELQRYNSPLHF
CDR3 DNA: TGTGCCAGCAGCGCCGAACTCCAGAGGTATAATTCACCCCTCCACTTT
D gene: -
V gene: TRBV5-4
clone size: few
J gene: TRBJ1-6

CDR3 protein: CASSPSGGGSNQPQHF
CDR3 DNA: TGTGCCAGCAGCCCTTCTGGGGGGGGAAGCAATCAGCCCCAGCATTTT
D gene: -
V gene: TRBV11-2
clone size: -
J gene: TRBJ1-5

CDR3 protein: CASSQSGGGAFDYTQYF
CDR3 DNA: TGCGCCAGCAGCCAAAGTGGCGGGGGGGCCTTTGATTATACGCAGTATTTT
D gene: TRBD2
V gene: TRBV4-1
clone size: few
J gene: TRBJ2-3

CDR3 protein: CASSAPDRALSYEQYF
CDR3 DNA: TGTGCCAGCAGCGCCCCCGACAGGGCTCTCTCCTACGAGCAGTACTTC
D gene: TRBD1
V gene: TRBV9
clone size: -
J gene: TRBJ2-7

CDR3 protein: CASSLNPGADTQYF
CDR3 DNA: TGTGCCAGCAGCTTAAATCCAGGGGCAGATACGCAGTATTTT
D gene: -
V gene: TRBV11-2
clone size: few
J gene: TRBJ2-3

CDR3 protein: CSVERRGGTEAFF
CDR3 DNA: TGCAGCGTTGAGAGGCGGGGAGGGACTGAAGCTTTCTTT
D gene: -
V gene: TRBV29-1
clone size: -
J gene: TRBJ1-1

CDR3 protein: CASSQDSNSGNTIYF
CDR3 DNA: TGCGCCAGCAGCCAAGATTCCAACTCTGGAAACACCATATATTTT
D gene: -
V gene: TRBV4-3
clone size: -
J gene: TRBJ1-3

CDR3 protein: CASSSPATEANYGYTF
CDR3 DNA: TGTGCCAGCAGCTCCCCGGCTACAGAAGCTAACTATGGCTACACCTTC
D gene: -
V gene: TRBV7-8
clone size: -
J gene: TRBJ1-2

CDR3 protein: CASSQDRAPGNTIYF
CDR3 DNA: TGCGCCAGCAGCCAGGACAGGGCCCCTGGAAACACCATATATTTT
D gene: TRBD1
V gene: TRBV4-1
clone size: once
J gene: TRBJ1-3

CDR3 protein: CASRDRGGENGYTF
CDR3 DNA: TGTGCCAGCAGGGACAGGGGGGGCGAGAATGGCTACACCTTC
D gene: TRBD1
V gene: TRBV6-4
clone size: -
J gene: TRBJ1-2

CDR3 protein: CASSLDSSTDTQYF
CDR3 DNA: TGTGCCAGCAGCTTAGATTCTAGCACAGATACGCAGTATTTT
D gene: -
V gene: TRBV7-9
clone size: once
J gene: TRBJ2-3

CDR3 protein: CASSQRGAQGWNTEAFF
CDR3 DNA: TGTGCCAGCAGCCAACGGGGGGCGCAGGGTTGGAACACTGAAGCTTTCTTT
D gene: -
V gene: TRBV4-2
clone size: -
J gene: TRBJ1-1

CDR3 protein: CATSGGTGQAFF
CDR3 DNA: TGTGCCACCAGTGGGGGGACAGGGCAAGCTTTCTTT
D gene: TRBD1
V gene: TRBV24-1
clone size: -
J gene: TRBJ1-1

CDR3 protein: CASSLAAGTENTEAFF
CDR3 DNA: TGTGCCAGCAGCTTAGCGGCCGGGACAGAGAACACTGAAGCTTTCTTT
D gene: TRBD1
V gene: TRBV7-2
clone size: -
J gene: TRBJ1-1

CDR3 protein: CASSLVRPGGSDTQYF
CDR3 DNA: TGTGCCAGCAGCTTAGTACGCCCGGGGGGGTCAGATACGCAGTATTTT
D gene: TRBD2
V gene: TRBV7-2
clone size: -
J gene: TRBJ2-3

CDR3 protein: CASSSRGLAGDTDTQYF
CDR3 DNA: TGTGCCAGCAGCTCCCGGGGACTAGCGGGAGACACAGATACGCAGTATTTT
D gene: TRBD2
V gene: TRBV11-2
clone size: -
J gene: TRBJ2-3

CDR3 protein: CASSLGQVPNGYTF
CDR3 DNA: TGTGCCAGCAGCCTCGGACAGGTCCCAAATGGCTACACCTTC
D gene: TRBD1
V gene: TRBV7-8
clone size: -
J gene: TRBJ1-2

CDR3 protein: CASRPRIGVYDGYTF
CDR3 DNA: TGTGCCAGCAGGCCTAGGATAGGGGTGTACGATGGCTACACCTTC
D gene: -
V gene: TRBV6-5
clone size: -
J gene: TRBJ1-2

CDR3 protein: CASSPRTSGGGTDTQYF
CDR3 DNA: TGTGCCAGCTCACCACGGACTAGCGGGGGGGGCACAGATACGCAGTATTTT
D gene: TRBD2
V gene: TRBV18
clone size: -
J gene: TRBJ2-3

CDR3 protein: CASSYSRAPSGQGSPDTQYF
CDR3 DNA: TGTGCCAGCAGTTACTCGAGAGCGCCATCGGGACAGGGCTCGCCAGATACGCAGTATTTT
D gene: TRBD1
V gene: TRBV6-2/TRBV6-3
clone size: -
J gene: TRBJ2-3

CDR3 protein: CASSTRDRANSPLHF
CDR3 DNA: TGTGCCAGTAGTACTAGGGACAGAGCGAATTCACCCCTCCACTTT
D gene: TRBD1
V gene: TRBV19
clone size: -
J gene: TRBJ1-6

CDR3 protein: CASSNAAKGAYNEQFF
CDR3 DNA: TGTGCCAGCAGTAATGCCGCGAAGGGGGCGTACAATGAGCAGTTCTTC
D gene: TRBD1
V gene: TRBV7-3
clone size: -
J gene: TRBJ2-1

CDR3 protein: CATSDSGSTDTQYF
CDR3 DNA: TGTGCCACCAGTGATTCAGGTTCCACAGATACGCAGTATTTT
D gene: -
V gene: TRBV24-1
clone size: -
J gene: TRBJ2-3

CDR3 protein: CASGQTDRGHYGYTF
CDR3 DNA: TGTGCCAGCGGCCAGACGGACAGGGGGCACTATGGCTACACCTTC
D gene: TRBD1
V gene: TRBV11-2
clone size: -
J gene: TRBJ1-2

CDR3 protein: CASTRGEDSGYTF
CDR3 DNA: TGTGCCAGCACTCGGGGGGAGGACTCTGGCTACACCTTC
D gene: -
V gene: TRBV6-5
clone size: -
J gene: TRBJ1-2

CDR3 protein: CATSREASGGETQYF
CDR3 DNA: TGTGCCACCAGCAGAGAGGCTAGCGGCGGAGAGACCCAGTACTTC
D gene: TRBD2
V gene: TRBV15
clone size: -
J gene: TRBJ2-5

CDR3 protein: CASSPGTSGSTQYF
CDR3 DNA: TGTGCCAGCAGTCCGGGGACTAGCGGTTCGACCCAGTACTTC
D gene: TRBD2
V gene: TRBV27
clone size: -
J gene: TRBJ2-5

CDR3 protein: CASSWYEQGGQVYEQYF
CDR3 DNA: TGTGCCAGCAGCTGGTATGAACAGGGGGGTCAGGTCTACGAGCAGTACTTC
D gene: TRBD1
V gene: TRBV5-5
clone size: -
J gene: TRBJ2-7

CDR3 protein: CASSALAGDNNEQFF
CDR3 DNA: TGTGCCAGCAGTGCACTAGCGGGGGATAACAATGAGCAGTTCTTC
D gene: TRBD2
V gene: TRBV6-4
clone size: -
J gene: TRBJ2-1

CDR3 protein: CASSPTPTALTSGNTIYF
CDR3 DNA: TGTGCCAGCAGCCCCACCCCGACAGCTTTAACCTCTGGAAACACCATATATTTT
D gene: -
V gene: TRBV7-2
clone size: -
J gene: TRBJ1-3

CDR3 protein: CASSEGQGNTGELFF
CDR3 DNA: TGTGCCAGCAGTGAAGGGCAGGGAAACACCGGGGAGCTGTTTTTT
D gene: -
V gene: TRBV2
clone size: -
J gene: TRBJ2-2